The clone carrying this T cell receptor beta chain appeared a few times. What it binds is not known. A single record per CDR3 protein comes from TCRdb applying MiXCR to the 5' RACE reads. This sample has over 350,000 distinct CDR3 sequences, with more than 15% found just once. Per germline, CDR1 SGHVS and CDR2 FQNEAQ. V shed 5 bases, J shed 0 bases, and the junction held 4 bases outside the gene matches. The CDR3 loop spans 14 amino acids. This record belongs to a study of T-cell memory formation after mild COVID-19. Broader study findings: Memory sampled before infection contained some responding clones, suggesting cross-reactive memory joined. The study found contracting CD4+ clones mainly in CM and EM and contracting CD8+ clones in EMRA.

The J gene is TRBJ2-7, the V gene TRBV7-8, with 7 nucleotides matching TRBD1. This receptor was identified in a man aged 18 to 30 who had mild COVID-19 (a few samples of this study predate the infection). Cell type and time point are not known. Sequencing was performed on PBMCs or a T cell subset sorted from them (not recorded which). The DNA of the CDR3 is TGTGCCAGCAGCGCCGGACAGGACTCCTACGAGCAGTACGTC. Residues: CASSAGQDSYEQYV.